Below are 27 T cell receptor beta chains sequenced from a single sample in a study of Graves' ophthalmopathy and Graves' hyperthyroidism (dated by TCRdb to between 2017 and 2018). TCRdb shows the sequencer as Illumina HiSeq 2000. For repertoire sequencing, TCR beta CDR3 regions were amplified from RNA transcripts. HTBI primers and the Qiagen OneStep RT-PCR kit were used in a first-round RT-PCR, which was followed by a second-round multiplex PCR, size selection and purification. TCRdb trimmed public reads at Q25 via fastp, called clones via MiXCR and kept in-frame beta chains. Records with the same CDR3 protein are collapsed into one entry carrying the most frequent genes and DNA. The sample includes some 1.1 million distinct CDR3 sequences, with 36% observed a single time. Around 10% of the sample rests with the top ten. The material sequenced was peripheral blood or thyroid tissue (not recorded which). Receptors originate from an adult man with Graves' hyperthyroidism.

This clonotype was counted at least ten times. The rearrangement links TRBV29-1 to TRBJ2-7; 8 nucleotides match TRBD2. This CDR3 has 13 residues. In germline, CDR1 is SQVTM, CDR2 ANQGSEA. The V segment lost 7 bases and the J segment 3 bases; nucleotides outside the gene matches: 8. The CDR3 is CSARGRNYYEQYF. CDR3 sequence (DNA): TGCAGCGCCCGCGGGAGGAACTACTACGAGCAGTACTTC.

The chain carries TRBV2 and TRBJ2-7; 8 bases fit TRBD1. The CDR3 consists of 14 residues. V lost 3 bases, J lost 5 bases, and 6 bases stayed unmatched. The germline V gene has CDR1 SNHLY and CDR2 FYNNEI. CDR3 amino acids: CASSEGRGQNEQYF. The CDR3 DNA follows: TGTGCCAGCAGTGAGGGCAGGGGGCAGAACGAGCAGTACTTC.

This chain connects TRBV7-2 to TRBJ2-1; D remains unclear. V was trimmed by 6 bases and J by 4 bases, leaving 7 bases between them. The CDR3 loop spans 12 amino acids. Per germline, CDR1 SGHTA and CDR2 FQGNSA. The CDR3 region is CASSFRYNEQFF. In DNA form, the CDR3 reads TGTGCCAGCAGTTTCCGGTACAATGAGCAGTTCTTC.

The V gene is TRBV2, the J gene TRBJ2-7; 9 bases map to TRBD2. CDR1 is SNHLY and CDR2 is FYNNEI in the germline V gene. CDR3 size: 13 residues. The trim removed 8 bases at V and 5 bases at J, leaving 7 bases unmatched. The CDR3: CASGLASINEQYF. DNA for the CDR3: TGTGCCAGCGGACTAGCGAGTATCAACGAGCAGTACTTC.

A word on this clonotype: A much larger clone lies a single base off, so this may be a read error. The V call is TRBV4-2, the J call TRBJ2-7; a possible D gene is TRBD1 (6 bases). Germline CDR1 is LGHNA and CDR2 is YNFKEQ. The CDR3 totals 10 residues. DNA for the CDR3: TGTGAGGCAGGGGCTAACGAGCAGTACTTC. This encodes CEAGANEQYF.

In this sample, this clonotype turned up a few times. This chain uses TRBV20-1 with TRBJ2-7, with D tentatively TRBD1 or TRBD2 (6 bases each). Germline V gene sequence: CDR1 DFQATT, CDR2 SNEGSKA (reference sequence). The CDR3 is made up of 16 amino acids. With 6 bases removed from V and 0 bases from J, the gap between germline ends came to 21 bases. CDR3 coding DNA: TGCAGTGCAGGGGGGACGGGACACTCGAGCTCCTACGAGCAGTACTTC. As protein: CSAGGTGHSSSYEQYF.

The chain links TRBV9 to TRBJ1-1, with 7 bases identical to TRBD1. The CDR3 is 15 residues long. CDR1 SGDLS and CDR2 YYNGEE come from the germline V gene. J gave up 6 bases and V 0 bases, and 8 bases lay outside the gene matches. CDR3 protein: CASSVDQGVFAEAFF. The CDR3 DNA follows: TGTGCCAGCAGCGTAGATCAGGGGGTTTTCGCTGAAGCTTTCTTT.

This clonotype was recorded many times. The chain recombines TRBV7-2 with TRBJ2-7; possibly TRBD2 for D (5 bases). The V end was cut by 3 bases, the J end by 0 bases, with 9 bases between. This CDR3 spans 14 amino acids. The germline V gene encodes CDR1 SGHTA and CDR2 FQGNSA. The CDR3, as DNA: TGTGCCAGCAGCTTCTGGACTGGCTCCTACGAGCAGTACTTC. Translated: CASSFWTGSYEQYF. Looking up the rest from reference TRBV7-2 and TRBJ2-7 gives the full variable domain: GAGVSQSPSNKVTEKGKDVELRCDPISGHTALYWYRQSLGQGLEFLIYFQGNSAPDKSGLPSDRFSAERTGGSVSTLTIQRTQQEDSAVYLCASSFWTGSYEQYFGPGTRLTVT.

The chain couples TRBV20-1 to TRBJ1-3; 7 bases align to TRBD1. V shed 4 bases, J shed 3 bases, and the junction held 9 bases outside the gene matches. The CDR3 totals 15 residues. CDR1 is DFQATT, CDR2 SNEGSKA, per germline (reference sequence). CDR3 coding DNA: TGCAGTGCTACCGGGAGGGGGCCAAGTGGAAACACCATATATTTT. Translation: CSATGRGPSGNTIYF.

This clonotype was seen a handful of times. The chain has TRBV6-5 and TRBJ2-7; TRBD2 aligns across 7 bases. From germline, CDR1 is MNHEY and CDR2 SVGAGI. This CDR3 has 15 residues. V shed 2 bases and J 0 bases; nucleotides not matched to a gene: 4. The CDR3: CASSYRPSGSYEQYF. CDR3 coding DNA: TGTGCCAGCAGTTACCGGCCTAGCGGCTCCTACGAGCAGTACTTC.

The chain couples TRBV20-1 to TRBJ2-3; no clear D gene. The germline V gene has CDR1 DFQATT and CDR2 SNEGSKA (reference sequence). Deletions cut 6 bases from V and 5 bases from J, with 9 bases between. CDR3 length equals 11 residues. The CDR3 region is CSAGRVDTQYF. The CDR3, as DNA: TGCAGTGCCGGCCGTGTAGATACGCAGTATTTT.

This clonotype was found many times. The CDR3 DNA follows: TGTGCCAGTAGCCGGACAGGGTTCGGCAATCAGCCCCAGCATTTT. Translating it yields CASSRTGFGNQPQHF. The V and J genes are TRBV19 and TRBJ1-5; the match to TRBD1 covers 8 bases. The germline gives CDR1 LNHDA, CDR2 SQIVND (reference sequence). CDR3 length equals 15 residues. V shed 6 bases and J 2 bases; nucleotides not matched to a gene: 6.

This clonotype occurred many times. Mismatch with germline at one junction end may stem from a read error. V usage is TRBV5-1 and J usage is TRBJ2-7; TRBD1 aligns across 10 bases. From germline, CDR1 is SGHRS and CDR2 YFSETQ. This CDR3 is 14 amino acids long. In DNA, the CDR3 is TGTGCCAGCAGTCCCGGGACAGGGGTCTACGAGCAGTACTTC. Residues: CASSPGTGVYEQYF.

This clonotype was seen only a few times. This chain uses TRBV12-3 or TRBV12-4 with TRBJ1-5; TRBD1 aligns across 9 bases. J was trimmed by 4 bases and V by 3 bases; bases with no gene match: 4. The length of the CDR3 is 15 residues. The CDR3 spells CASSFADRGNQPQHF. The CDR3 nucleotides are TGTGCCAGCAGTTTCGCGGACAGGGGTAATCAGCCCCAGCATTTT.

In its sample, this clonotype was seen many times. The chain has TRBV2 and TRBJ2-7; no clear D. Germline CDR1 is SNHLY and CDR2 is FYNNEI. Trimming left V 6 bases short and J 4 bases short, with 10 bases between. The length of the CDR3 is 12 residues. The CDR3 DNA follows: TGTGCCAGCAGGGACGATTCTTACGAGCAGTACTTC. Encoded protein: CASRDDSYEQYF.

The rearrangement joins TRBV11-2 to TRBJ2-7; 11 nucleotides align to TRBD2. Looked up from germline, CDR1 is SGHAT and CDR2 is FQNNGV. V shed 5 bases and J 0 bases; nucleotides not matched to a gene: 6. This CDR3 region has 16 residues. CDR3: CASSLPSGRNSYEQYF. CDR3 nucleotide sequence: TGTGCCAGCAGCCTCCCTAGCGGGAGGAACTCCTACGAGCAGTACTTC.

This clonotype has just one count. This sequence joins TRBV10-3 and TRBJ1-2, with TRBD1 as a possible D gene (5 bases). The germline V and J ends were trimmed by 11 bases and 4 bases, with 14 bases remaining between them. Germline CDR1 ENHRY, CDR2 SYGVKD. CDR3 length equals 12 residues. In DNA form, the CDR3 reads TGTGCCGCCCTGGGGGACGGCTATGGCTACACCTTC. It yields the protein CAALGDGYGYTF.

This clonotype has more than one count but fewer than ten. The chain carries TRBV12-3 or TRBV12-4 and TRBJ2-7, with TRBD2 identical over 7 bases. The CDR3 runs 14 residues. With V trimmed by 5 bases and J by 3 bases, 7 bases remained unmatched. For the CDR3, the DNA is TGTGCCAGCAGTCCACGGGGACTAAACTACGAGCAGTACTTC. Translated: CASSPRGLNYEQYF.

The gene calls are TRBV12-5 and TRBJ1-2; 9 positions match TRBD1. This CDR3 comprises 15 residues. The V gene's germline CDR1 is LGHNT and CDR2 FRNRAP. CDR3 protein: CASSFTRDRVYGYTF. CDR3 nucleotides: TGTGCCAGCAGTTTCACCCGGGACAGGGTCTATGGCTACACCTTC.

In this sample, this clonotype turned up many times. The V call is TRBV11-2, the J call TRBJ1-1; D remains unclear. The CDR3 loop spans 12 amino acids. The germline V gene encodes CDR1 SGHAT and CDR2 FQNNGV. Between the trimmed V and J ends, which lost 4 bases and 11 bases, there was a span of 14 bases. For the CDR3, the DNA is TGTGCCAGCAGCTCGTCGGGTTCTGGCGCTTTCTTT. This encodes CASSSSGSGAFF.

The chain carries TRBV10-3 and TRBJ1-1, with D possibly TRBD1 on 6 matching bases. CDR1 is ENHRY, CDR2 SYGVKD, per germline. V was pared by 10 bases and J by 0 bases, with 21 bases between. CDR3 length: 16 residues. CDR3 coding DNA: TGTGCCAGCGGTGAAGCGACAGGAGTTATGAACACTGAAGCTTTCTTT. Protein product: CASGEATGVMNTEAFF.

This clonotype showed up many times. The chain carries TRBV12-3 or TRBV12-4 and TRBJ1-1, with 7 positions matching TRBD1. The CDR3 extends over 15 amino acids. With V trimmed by 5 bases and J by 0 bases, 6 bases remained unmatched. CDR3 region: CASSIPGQMNTEAFF. CDR3 coding DNA: TGTGCCAGCAGTATACCGGGACAGATGAACACTGAAGCTTTCTTT.

The genes are TRBV6-5 and TRBJ2-7; TRBD1 agrees at 8 bases. Trimming cost V 0 bases and J 6 bases; bases outside gene matches: 7. Germline CDR1 MNHEY, CDR2 SVGAGI. CDR3 length equals 15 residues. In DNA, the CDR3 is TGTGCCAGCAGTTACTCGCCCGGACAGGGTCGCGAGCAGTACTTC. It is translated as CASSYSPGQGREQYF.

The genes are TRBV2 and TRBJ2-7; D ambiguous. Trimming shortened V by 5 bases and J by 4 bases, and 15 bases separated the two germline ends. This CDR3 is 14 amino acids long. The germline gives CDR1 SNHLY, CDR2 FYNNEI. In DNA, the CDR3 is TGTGCCAGCAGTTTGACGCGGCCTACGTACGAGCAGTACTTC. Its protein product is CASSLTRPTYEQYF.

The V and J genes are TRBV7-2 and TRBJ2-7; TRBD2 is a possible D gene (5 bases). Germline CDR1 is SGHTA and CDR2 is FQGNSA. This CDR3 comprises 15 residues. V dropped 2 bases and J dropped 5 bases, with 16 bases sitting between them. The CDR3 sequence: CASSLRPPERDEQYF. CDR3 DNA: TGTGCCAGCAGCTTACGCCCCCCAGAGAGGGACGAGCAGTACTTC.

In this sample, this clonotype turned up a few times. The chain joins TRBV30 to TRBJ2-7, with 14 positions matching TRBD2. V lost 2 bases to trimming and J lost 3 bases; unmatched junction nucleotides: 3. Germline V gene lookup returns CDR1 GTSNPN and CDR2 SVGIG (reference sequence). The CDR3 totals 15 residues. CDR3 loop: CAWSRLAGGSYEQYF. CDR3 sequence (DNA): TGTGCCTGGAGTAGACTAGCGGGAGGGAGCTACGAGCAGTACTTC. The complete variable domain, with remaining parts taken from reference TRBV30 and TRBJ2-7, reads SQTIHQWPATLVQPVGSPLSLECTVEGTSNPNLYWYRQAAGRGLQLLFYSVGIGQISSEVPQNLSASRPQDRQFILSSKKLLLSDSGFYLCAWSRLAGGSYEQYFGPGTRLTVT.

In this sample, this clonotype turned up once. The CDR3 nucleotides read TGCGCCAGCAGTGAGTCGAAGGGGGGCGGGGAAGCTTTCTTT. It is translated as CASSESKGGGEAFF. The chain combines TRBV10-1 with TRBJ1-1; D might be TRBD1 (6 bases). This CDR3 region has 14 residues. Germline CDR1 is WNHNN and CDR2 is SYGVQD (reference sequence). The germline V and J ends were trimmed by 0 bases and 8 bases, with 13 bases remaining between them.